This T cell receptor (beta chain) was captured in a study of T cell repertoires in cytomegalovirus infection. Study-wide background: CMV infection plus the matching HLA type was flagged by public TCR beta signatures.

This clonotype was recorded many times. Its antigen remains unidentified. Study-wide findings and caveats: Cumulative frequency (of public TCR beta family members) identified carriers of CMV plus the relevant HLA.

TCRdb itself ran the reads through MiXCR, one entry per CDR3 protein. This sample has 500,000 or so distinct CDR3 sequences; approximately 16% occur once, and the top ten carry approximately 24%. After removal of 5 bases from V and 1 base from J, the junction contained 6 bases not matched to a gene. CDR1 and CDR2 (germline): ENHRY, SYGVKD. The length of the CDR3 is 16 residues. The chain links TRBV10-3 to TRBJ2-1, with 9 nucleotides matching TRBD2. This clonotype was obtained from a human donor in good health (CMV status not recorded). Some clones in this sample may be carry-over from other donors' samples. The material sequenced was CD8+ T cells from PBMCs. Written as DNA, the CDR3 is TGTGCCATCAGTCCGACTAGCGGCCCTTCCTACAATGAGCAGTTCTTC. Translation gives CAISPTSGPSYNEQFF.